The 23 T cell receptor beta chains below all came from one sample that was sequenced in a study of blood T cell repertoires in COVID-19. Profiled with immunoSEQ multiplex PCR; TCRdb holds only in-frame clones, not every one. The repertoire holds a few hundred thousand clones, with 88% as singletons. Sequencing used peripheral blood. All receptors derive from a woman aged 25 to 39 who had recovered from COVID-19.

V gene TRBV5-6 combines with J gene TRBJ2-1, with 8 bases identical to TRBD2. V trimming: 3 bases; J trimming: 5 bases; junction bases outside the gene matches: 7. The CDR3 spans 15 residues. CDR1 and CDR2 from the germline V gene are SGHDT and YYEEEE. CDR3 sequence: CASSSELAEHNEQFF. The CDR3 DNA follows: TGTGCCAGCAGCTCGGAACTAGCGGAACACAATGAGCAGTTCTTC.

This clone showed up just once. This chain joins TRBV14 and TRBJ2-7; 10 bases agree with TRBD1. J gave up 3 bases and V 0 bases, and 8 bases lay outside the gene matches. The CDR3 is 17 amino acids. The V gene's germline CDR1 is SGHDN and CDR2 FVKESK. The CDR3, as DNA: TGTGCCAGCAGCCAAGATCCTAGGGACAGGGGAAGCTACGAGCAGTACTTC. Its protein product is CASSQDPRDRGSYEQYF.

In nucleotides, the CDR3 is TGTGCCAGTAGTAGAGGGACAGGGGGCGCCATGAACACTGAAGCTTTCTTT. Translating it yields CASSRGTGGAMNTEAFF. The V call is TRBV19, the J call TRBJ1-1; 12 nucleotides match TRBD1. This CDR3 comprises 17 residues. Trimming cost V 4 bases and J 0 bases; bases outside gene matches: 6. Germline V gene sequence: CDR1 LNHDA, CDR2 SQIVND (reference sequence).

The genes are TRBV7-3 and TRBJ2-1; tentatively, D is TRBD1 (5 bases). The CDR3 covers 16 residues. The germline V and J ends were trimmed by 2 bases and 1 base, with 12 bases remaining between them. Germline V lookup: CDR1 SGHTA, CDR2 FQGTGA. The chain's CDR3 is CASSLAGPGSYNEQFF. The CDR3 DNA is TGTGCCAGCAGCTTAGCAGGGCCAGGGTCCTACAATGAGCAGTTCTTC.

This rearrangement joins TRBV5-1 to TRBJ2-3; D perhaps matches TRBD1 (6 bases). Germline V lookup: CDR1 SGHRS, CDR2 YFSETQ. The CDR3 consists of 16 residues. Trimming left V 5 bases short and J 2 bases short, with 18 bases between. The CDR3 region is CASRPSLRDNTDTQYF. DNA for the CDR3: TGCGCCAGCAGACCCTCCCTCCGGGACAACACAGATACGCAGTATTTT.

V is TRBV5-1 and J is TRBJ1-4; TRBD1 matches at 8 bases. The CDR3 spans 16 residues. V shed 5 bases, J shed 1 base, and the junction held 7 bases outside the gene matches. Germline V gives CDR1 SGHRS, CDR2 YFSETQ. The CDR3 region has the DNA TGCGCCAGCAGTTTCGGGACAGGCCAAACTAATGAAAAACTGTTTTTT. Residues: CASSFGTGQTNEKLFF.

The chain links TRBV5-4 to TRBJ1-2; 7 bases agree with TRBD1. The CDR3 is 16 amino acids. Trimming took 5 bases from V and 5 from J; bases not matched to a gene: 15. The germline V gene encodes CDR1 SGHNT and CDR2 YYREEE (reference sequence). Here the CDR3 reads CASSFPSTGASYGYTF. In nucleotides, the CDR3 is TGTGCCAGCAGTTTCCCGTCCACAGGGGCCAGTTATGGCTACACCTTC. The entire variable domain, with the rest obtained from reference TRBV5-4 and TRBJ1-2, is as follows: ETGVTQSPTHLIKTRGQQVTLRCSSQSGHNTVSWYQQALGQGPQFIFQYYREEENGRGNFPPRFSGLQFPNYSSELNVNALELDDSALYLCASSFPSTGASYGYTFGSGTRLTVV.

The chain links TRBV7-9 to TRBJ2-7; D is uncertain. The ends were cut back, 1 base at V and 5 bases at J, with 12 bases in the middle. CDR3 size: 14 residues. Germline values: CDR1 SEHNR, CDR2 FQNEAQ (reference sequence). The CDR3 sequence is CASSLVWQYDEQYF. The CDR3 DNA follows: TGTGCCAGCAGCTTAGTGTGGCAGTATGACGAGCAGTACTTC.

V and J are TRBV19 and TRBJ1-2; 7 nucleotides align to TRBD1. CDR1 is LNHDA and CDR2 is SQIVND in the germline V gene (reference sequence). This CDR3 has 13 residues. J gave up 4 bases and V 6 bases, and 5 bases lay outside the gene matches. The CDR3 sequence: CASSDRTGYGYTF. The DNA for the CDR3 is TGTGCCAGTAGCGACCGGACAGGCTATGGCTACACCTTC.

The chain couples TRBV5-1 to TRBJ2-1; no firm D call. The V and J ends lost 1 base and 11 bases respectively, with 16 bases between them. The CDR3 has 14 amino acids. Germline loops: CDR1 SGHRS, CDR2 YFSETQ. The CDR3 bases are TGCGCCAGCAGCTTGTCCCCACTACCGCGGAAGCAGTTCTTC. As protein: CASSLSPLPRKQFF.

V usage is TRBV7-3 and J usage is TRBJ1-6; 9 nucleotides line up with TRBD1. The CDR3 spans 16 residues. CDR1 is SGHTA, CDR2 FQGTGA, per germline. V trimming: 2 bases; J trimming: 9 bases; junction bases outside the gene matches: 8. The CDR3: CASSLAGTGMGSPLHF. CDR3 DNA sequence: TGTGCCAGCAGCTTAGCCGGGACAGGGATGGGTTCACCCCTCCACTTT.

This chain connects TRBV5-1 to TRBJ1-2, with unresolved D. This CDR3 is built from 15 residues. V was pared by 4 bases and J by 4 bases, with 17 bases between. Germline lookup yields CDR1 SGHRS and CDR2 YFSETQ. The CDR3 is CASSPVGFEGYGYTF. Here the CDR3 DNA reads TGCGCCAGCAGCCCGGTGGGGTTCGAGGGCTATGGCTACACCTTC.

The rearrangement links TRBV3-1 (or the pseudogene TRBV3-2) to TRBJ2-2, with TRBD2 matching over 14 bases. The length of the CDR3 is 20 residues. The junction had 11 bases not matched to a gene; V was cut back by 0 bases and J by 5 bases. The germline gives CDR1 LGHDT, CDR2 YNNKEL (reference sequence). The CDR3 bases are TGTGCCAGCAGCCAAGATCGTGGGACTAGCGGGGGCCTCCAGACCGGGGAGCTGTTTTTT. The encoded protein is CASSQDRGTSGGLQTGELFF.

The chain carries TRBV2 and TRBJ2-7, with D perhaps matching TRBD1 (6 bases). With 0 bases removed from V and 7 bases from J, the gap between germline ends came to 16 bases. The CDR3 length is 15 residues. Germline CDR1 reads SNHLY; CDR2 reads FYNNEI. The CDR3 DNA reads TGTGCCAGCAGTGAAGCGGGACAATTAACGGAAGAGCAGTACTTC. Protein: CASSEAGQLTEEQYF.

This rearrangement joins TRBV4-2 to TRBJ2-2, with D tentatively TRBD2 (6 bases). CDR3 length: 14 amino acids. V was shortened by 5 bases and J by 1 base, with 8 bases between the two germline ends. Germline V gene data show CDR1 as LGHNA and CDR2 as YNFKEQ. The CDR3 reads CASSVGGNTGELFF. The CDR3 DNA follows: TGTGCCAGCAGCGTGGGGGGGAACACCGGGGAGCTGTTTTTT.

The sample holds one count of this clone. The genes are TRBV30 and TRBJ1-3, with D tentatively TRBD1 (6 bases). CDR3 size: 17 residues. CDR1 and CDR2 from the germline V gene are GTSNPN and SVGIG (reference sequence). V was shortened by 2 bases and J by 0 bases, with 17 bases between the two germline ends. The CDR3 sequence: CAWSSKDRHYSGNTIYF. CDR3 in DNA: TGTGCCTGGAGTTCAAAGGACAGACATTACTCTGGAAACACCATATATTTT. Filled out from reference TRBV30 and TRBJ1-3, the complete variable domain reads SQTIHQWPATLVQPVGSPLSLECTVEGTSNPNLYWYRQAAGRGLQLLFYSVGIGQISSEVPQNLSASRPQDRQFILSSKKLLLSDSGFYLCAWSSKDRHYSGNTIYFGEGSWLTVV.

The chain recombines TRBV19 with TRBJ2-1; 8 bases align to TRBD2. There are 17 residues in the CDR3. In germline, CDR1 is LNHDA, CDR2 SQIVND (reference sequence). With V trimmed by 2 bases and J by 3 bases, 9 bases remained unmatched. CDR3 region: CASSIIGDGGGYNEQFF. The DNA of the CDR3 is TGTGCCAGTAGTATAATAGGCGACGGGGGGGGCTACAATGAGCAGTTCTTC. Looking up the rest from reference TRBV19 and TRBJ2-1 gives the full variable domain: DGGITQSPKYLFRKEGQNVTLSCEQNLNHDAMYWYRQDPGQGLRLIYYSQIVNDFQKGDIAEGYSVSREKKESFPLTVTSAQKNPTAFYLCASSIIGDGGGYNEQFFGPGTRLTVL.

This chain uses TRBV5-1 with TRBJ1-6; 7 bases line up with TRBD1. Per germline, CDR1 SGHRS and CDR2 YFSETQ. V trimming: 5 bases; J trimming: 5 bases; junction bases outside the gene matches: 4. The CDR3 runs 14 residues. CDR3 bases: TGCGCCAGCAGGATGACAGGGAATAATTCACCCCTCCACTTT. Translating gives CASRMTGNNSPLHF.

The chain recombines TRBV27 with TRBJ2-3; 8 bases agree with TRBD2. This CDR3 has 15 residues. The germline gives CDR1 MNHEY, CDR2 SMNVEV (reference sequence). With 2 bases clipped from V and 6 bases from J, the junction kept 7 bases outside the gene matches. CDR3 in amino acids: CASSLVAGSVDTQYF. Here the CDR3 DNA reads TGTGCCAGCAGTTTAGTAGCGGGGTCCGTCGATACGCAGTATTTT.

The J gene is TRBJ2-5, the V gene TRBV2; TRBD2 agrees at 8 bases. Germline V CDR1 and CDR2: SNHLY, FYNNEI. The trim removed 6 bases at V and 5 bases at J, leaving 8 bases unmatched. There are 14 residues in the CDR3. CDR3: CASRAGLARETQYF. The CDR3 DNA reads TGTGCCAGCAGGGCCGGACTAGCTCGGGAGACCCAGTACTTC.

This clone was counted once. The rearrangement joins TRBV6-6 to TRBJ2-2; 8 bases match TRBD2. The CDR3 loop spans 15 amino acids. Losses at the gene ends were 2 bases for V and 5 bases for J; bases not matched to a gene: 4. The germline V gene encodes CDR1 MNHNY and CDR2 SVGAGI (reference sequence). The CDR3 here is CASSYRSGGTGELFF. The CDR3 nucleotides read TGTGCCAGCAGTTACAGAAGCGGGGGAACCGGGGAGCTGTTTTTT.

The chain has TRBV6-6 and TRBJ2-5; D unclear. Germline V gene data show CDR1 as MNHNY and CDR2 as SVGAGI (reference sequence). Deletions cut 4 bases from V and 5 bases from J, with 8 bases between. The CDR3 spans 12 residues. The CDR3 sequence: CASSLSLETQYF. CDR3 sequence (DNA): TGTGCCAGCAGTTTGAGTTTGGAGACCCAGTACTTC.

The chain is built from TRBV28 and TRBJ1-5; the match to TRBD1 covers 8 bases. Germline CDR1 MDHEN, CDR2 SYDVKM. Trimming cost V 7 bases and J 5 bases; bases outside gene matches: 4. The CDR3 spans 13 residues. DNA for the CDR3: TGTGCCAGCACGACAGGGGTCCATCAGCCCCAGCATTTT. Translation: CASTTGVHQPQHF.